This T cell receptor beta chain came from a study of response to subunit inactivated influenza vaccine (dated by TCRdb to 2017 to 2018). A note on the overall study: Deep quantitative T cell receptor repertoire profiling was used in the study to track responses to a trivalent subunit inactivated influenza vaccine.

In regard to this clonotype: The specificity of this receptor is unknown. No per-base quality is available; no much larger clone lies one base away.

Study-level results and caveats: It was suggested by the authors that each seasonal influenza vaccination may recruit only a limited number of new T cells.

The library was generated by RT-PCR. Sequenced using an Illumina HiSeq 2500. The public sequencing data were trimmed at Q25 with fastp and processed into clonotypes with MiXCR by TCRdb, which kept only in-frame beta chains. CDR3 protein sequences are deduplicated, and each keeps its most common genes and DNA. In all, the sample holds 430,000 or so distinct CDR3 sequences, and around 9.9% of those were seen once. The ten top clones hold about 12% of the sample. The time point label corresponds to: around 47 days after influenza vaccine administration. According to the germline V gene, CDR1 reads MNHEY and CDR2 reads SVGEGT. Spanning cysteine to phenylalanine, the CDR3 consists of 17 amino acids. Just the 51-base CDR3 DNA is kept, in frame starting at base 1. Trimming takes 8 bases off V and 2 bases off J; junction bases not matched to a gene: 10.

The sequencing used PBMCs from blood, collected roughly 45 days after vaccination. The TCR originated in a man aged 45-65 years who received an inactivated influenza vaccine. Donor details come from another sample of the same person, matched by shared clones. Recombination joined TRBV6-2 or TRBV6-3 with TRBJ2-5; 14 bases in the junction line up with TRBD2. The CDR3 reads as follows: CASGLRRTSGRQETQYF. Read as DNA, the sequence is TGTGCCAGCGGCCTCCGTCGGACTAGCGGGAGGCAAGAGACCCAGTACTTC.